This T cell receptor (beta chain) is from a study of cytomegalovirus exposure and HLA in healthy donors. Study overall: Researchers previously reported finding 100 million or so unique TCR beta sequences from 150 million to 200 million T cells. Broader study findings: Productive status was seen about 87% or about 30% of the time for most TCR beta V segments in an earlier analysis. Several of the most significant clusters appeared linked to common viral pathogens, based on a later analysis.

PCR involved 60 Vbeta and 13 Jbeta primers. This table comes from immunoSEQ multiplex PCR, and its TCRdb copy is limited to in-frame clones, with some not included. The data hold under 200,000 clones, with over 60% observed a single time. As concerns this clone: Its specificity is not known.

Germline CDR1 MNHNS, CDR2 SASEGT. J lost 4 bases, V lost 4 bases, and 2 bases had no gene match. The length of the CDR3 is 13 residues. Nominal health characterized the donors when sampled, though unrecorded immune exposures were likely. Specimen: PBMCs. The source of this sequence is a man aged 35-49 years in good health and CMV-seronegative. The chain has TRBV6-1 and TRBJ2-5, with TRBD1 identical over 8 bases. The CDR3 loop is CASSGTGLETQYF. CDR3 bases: TGTGCCAGCAGTGGGACAGGGCTAGAGACCCAGTACTTC.